The 16 T cell receptor beta chains below all came from one sample that was sequenced in a study of blood T cell repertoires in COVID-19. TCRdb's table, derived via immunoSEQ multiplex PCR, lists solely in-frame clones and lacks some. The sample has approximately 120,000 clones, about 85% seen once. Sequencing used peripheral blood. All receptors come from a woman of 80 years or more with COVID-19, enrolled during active disease.

The V and J genes are TRBV5-1 and TRBJ2-3; a weak D match, TRBD2 (6 bases). V was pared by 0 bases and J by 1 base, with 9 bases between. Looked up from germline, CDR1 is SGHRS and CDR2 is YFSETQ. The CDR3 spans 15 residues. This CDR3 is CASSLAGGGTDTQYF. The CDR3, as DNA: TGCGCCAGCAGCTTGGCCGGAGGGGGCACAGATACGCAGTATTTT.

V gene TRBV25-1 combines with J gene TRBJ2-3; no firm D call. The germline CDR1 and CDR2 sequences are MGHDK and SYGVNS. This CDR3 is 15 amino acids long. The V and J ends lost 3 bases and 0 bases respectively, with 10 bases between them. The CDR3 region is CASSDLADSTDTQYF. The CDR3 DNA follows: TGTGCCAGCAGTGATTTGGCGGATAGCACAGATACGCAGTATTTT.

This rearrangement joins TRBV5-5 to TRBJ1-1, with 9 bases lining up with TRBD1. The V and J ends lost 4 bases and 2 bases, in that order; junction bases with no gene match: 3. Germline CDR1 and CDR2: SGHKS and YYEKEE (reference sequence). The CDR3 loop spans 14 amino acids. CDR3 residues: CASSVGQGNTEAFF. CDR3 nucleotides: TGTGCCAGCAGCGTGGGACAGGGCAACACTGAAGCTTTCTTT. Complete variable domain (other parts from reference TRBV5-5 and TRBJ1-1): DAGVTQSPTHLIKTRGQQVTLRCSPISGHKSVSWYQQVLGQGPQFIFQYYEKEERGRGNFPDRFSARQFPNYSSELNVNALLLGDSALYLCASSVGQGNTEAFFGQGTRLTVV.

The rearrangement joins TRBV19 to TRBJ1-4, with D possibly being TRBD1 (6 bases). The germline gives CDR1 LNHDA, CDR2 SQIVND (reference sequence). Between the trimmed V and J ends, which lost 7 bases and 4 bases, there was a span of 16 bases. The CDR3 sequence is 15 residues long. In nucleotides, the CDR3 is TGTGCCAGTATGCCCATGGGGGCGGATAATGAAAAACTGTTTTTT. Amino acids: CASMPMGADNEKLFF.

This rearrangement joins TRBV18 to TRBJ2-1; the D is unclear. Germline loops: CDR1 KGHSH, CDR2 LQKENI. V was shortened by 3 bases and J by 0 bases, with 9 bases between the two germline ends. This CDR3 contains 15 residues. Written as DNA, the CDR3 is TGTGCCAGCTCACCCTACTCGAGCTCCTACAATGAGCAGTTCTTC. Translated: CASSPYSSSYNEQFF.

This chain links TRBV5-1 with TRBJ1-1; D might be TRBD1 (5 bases). Trimming took 2 bases from V and 3 from J, leaving 14 bases between them. The germline V gene encodes CDR1 SGHRS and CDR2 YFSETQ. The CDR3 runs 15 residues. CDR3 coding DNA: TGCGCCAGCAGCTTCGGTCGGGGGTGGGACACTGAAGCTTTCTTT. As protein: CASSFGRGWDTEAFF.

V usage is TRBV29-1 and J usage is TRBJ2-5; 10 bases agree with TRBD2. CDR1 and CDR2 (germline): SQVTM, ANQGSEA. The CDR3 covers 13 residues. Trimming cost V 3 bases and J 5 bases; bases outside gene matches: 3. CDR3 nucleotides: TGCAGCGTTGAGCTAGCGGGAGTTGAGACCCAGTACTTC. Encoded protein: CSVELAGVETQYF.

The J gene is TRBJ2-1, the V gene TRBV6-5; 11 bases fit TRBD2. Germline V gene sequence: CDR1 MNHEY, CDR2 SVGAGI. The length of the CDR3 is 15 residues. V lost 5 bases to trimming and J lost 7 bases; unmatched junction nucleotides: 7. The CDR3 is CASSHTSGRRNEQFF. The CDR3 nucleotides are TGTGCCAGCAGTCACACTAGCGGGAGAAGGAATGAGCAGTTCTTC.

The table lists this clone with a few counts. The CDR3 nucleotides read TGTGCCAGCAGCTTAGATACGACCGGGACAGGGCGATACGAGCAGTACTTC. The encoded protein is CASSLDTTGTGRYEQYF. This rearrangement joins TRBV11-2 to TRBJ2-7, with 9 bases matching TRBD1. Per germline, CDR1 SGHAT and CDR2 FQNNGV. V lost 0 bases to trimming and J lost 4 bases; unmatched junction nucleotides: 10. CDR3 length: 17 amino acids.

V is TRBV3-1 (or the pseudogene TRBV3-2) and J is TRBJ1-2; possible D gene TRBD1, 6 bases. The CDR3 is 14 residues long. Germline values: CDR1 LGHDT, CDR2 YNNKEL (reference sequence). The germline V and J ends were trimmed by 0 bases and 2 bases, with 7 bases remaining between them. This chain's CDR3 is CASSQDTGNYGYTF. The CDR3 DNA follows: TGTGCCAGCAGCCAAGATACAGGGAACTATGGCTACACCTTC.

V usage is TRBV5-6 and J usage is TRBJ2-2; D perhaps matches TRBD2 (5 bases). Trimming stripped 0 bases from V and 7 bases from J, with 10 bases between. This CDR3 region has 14 residues. The germline gives CDR1 SGHDT, CDR2 YYEEEE. CDR3 protein: CASSLVAGDGELFF. CDR3 bases: TGTGCCAGCAGCTTGGTCGCGGGCGACGGGGAGCTGTTTTTT.

The chain combines TRBV28 with TRBJ2-7, with TRBD2 as a possible D gene (6 bases). This CDR3 has 14 amino acids. V was trimmed by 5 bases and J by 3 bases, leaving 14 bases between them. CDR1 and CDR2 from the germline V gene are MDHEN and SYDVKM. CDR3 sequence (DNA): TGTGCCAGCAGTCCGTCCGTGGGGGGCTACGAGCAGTACTTC. It encodes CASSPSVGGYEQYF.

This chain connects TRBV5-6 to TRBJ1-2; 8 positions agree with TRBD1. Germline V gene data show CDR1 as SGHDT and CDR2 as YYEEEE. Trimming removed 1 base from V and 4 bases from J; junction bases left unmatched: 9. This CDR3 contains 16 residues. This CDR3 reads CASSLNGGQGLYGYTF. The CDR3 DNA reads TGTGCCAGCAGCTTGAATGGAGGACAGGGCCTCTATGGCTACACCTTC.

As for this clone: The sample has other DNA sequences that encode this CDR3 too. This sequence joins TRBV19 and TRBJ1-5, with a weak D call TRBD1 (5 bases). The germline V gene has CDR1 LNHDA and CDR2 SQIVND (reference sequence). This CDR3 has 14 residues. Trimming stripped 5 bases from V and 2 bases from J, with 10 bases between. The CDR3 DNA sequence: TGTGCCAGTAGTCCTCAACAGGGCAATCAGCCCCAGCATTTT. Translation gives CASSPQQGNQPQHF. The full variable domain, in which reference TRBV19 and TRBJ1-5 provide the parts outside the CDR3, is DGGITQSPKYLFRKEGQNVTLSCEQNLNHDAMYWYRQDPGQGLRLIYYSQIVNDFQKGDIAEGYSVSREKKESFPLTVTSAQKNPTAFYLCASSPQQGNQPQHFGDGTRLSIL.

This clone has a handful of counts. The V gene is TRBV20-1, the J gene TRBJ2-5; TRBD2 might be the D (5 bases). Trimming pared 3 bases from V and 2 bases from J, leaving 16 bases between. There are 15 residues in the CDR3. Germline CDR1 is DFQATT and CDR2 is SNEGSKA (reference sequence). CDR3 bases: TGCAGTGCTAGTGTGGCGGGTCCCGGGCAAGAGACCCAGTACTTC. This translates into CSASVAGPGQETQYF.

J is TRBJ2-5 and V is TRBV28; 10 positions match TRBD1. This CDR3 has 18 amino acids. Germline lookup yields CDR1 MDHEN and CDR2 SYDVKM. The junction had 8 bases not matched to a gene; V was cut back by 1 base and J by 0 bases. CDR3 in amino acids: CASSLSWGDRGYQETQYF. Here the CDR3 DNA reads TGTGCCAGCAGTTTATCTTGGGGGGACAGGGGATACCAAGAGACCCAGTACTTC.